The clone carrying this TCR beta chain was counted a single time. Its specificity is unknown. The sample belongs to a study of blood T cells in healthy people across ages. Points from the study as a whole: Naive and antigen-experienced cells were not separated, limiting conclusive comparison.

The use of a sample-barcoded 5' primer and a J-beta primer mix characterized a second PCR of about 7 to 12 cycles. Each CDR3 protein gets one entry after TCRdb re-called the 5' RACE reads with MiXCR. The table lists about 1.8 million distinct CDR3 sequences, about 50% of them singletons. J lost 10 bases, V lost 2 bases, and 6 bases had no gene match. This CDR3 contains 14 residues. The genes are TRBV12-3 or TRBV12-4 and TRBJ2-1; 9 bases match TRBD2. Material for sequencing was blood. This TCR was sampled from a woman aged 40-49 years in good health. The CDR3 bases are TGTGCCAGCAGTTTAAGTAGCGGGGGATGGGAGCAGTTCTTC. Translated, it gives CASSLSSGGWEQFF.